The sequence of this TCR beta chain was determined in a study of identical twins. Study-level points and caveats: Beta out-of-frame sequences showed weaker excess twin sharing. For monozygotic twins, models underestimated out-of-frame TCR alpha sharing. Conclusions leaned on cross-sectional statistical analysis and did not track the same donors over time.

Template switching added a universal primer site, and cDNA bore unique molecular identifiers. One entry per CDR3 protein, called by TCRdb with MiXCR from the 5' RACE reads. The data hold a few hundred thousand distinct CDR3 sequences, with around 8.8% observed a single time. Remarks on this clonotype: Its antigen is unknown.

The same specimen was also included in a second study, on yellow fever vaccine responses in identical twins.

The sample consisted of memory (CD45RO+) T cells sorted from blood. This TCR was recovered from a woman younger than 35 in good health.

CDR3 sequence: CAITVLWGAVYNEQFF. The DNA of the CDR3 is TGCGCCATCACCGTCCTCTGGGGCGCCGTCTACAATGAGCAGTTCTTC. The chain carries TRBV4-1 and TRBJ2-1, with D possibly matching TRBD1 (5 bases). The V and J ends lost 10 bases and 3 bases respectively, with 22 bases between them. Germline V gives CDR1 MGHRA, CDR2 YSYEKL. The CDR3 is 16 residues long.